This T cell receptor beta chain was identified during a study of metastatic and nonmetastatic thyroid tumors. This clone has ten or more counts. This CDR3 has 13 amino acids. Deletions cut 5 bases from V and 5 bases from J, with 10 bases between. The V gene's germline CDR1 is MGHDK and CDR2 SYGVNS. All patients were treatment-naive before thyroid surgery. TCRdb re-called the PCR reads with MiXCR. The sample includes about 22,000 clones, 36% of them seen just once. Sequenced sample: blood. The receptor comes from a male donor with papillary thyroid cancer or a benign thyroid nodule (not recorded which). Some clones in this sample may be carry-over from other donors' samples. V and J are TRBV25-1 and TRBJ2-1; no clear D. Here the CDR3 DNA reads TGTGCCAGCAGTAGCAGGCTAGACAATGAGCAGTTCTTC. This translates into CASSSRLDNEQFF.